This T cell receptor beta chain was sequenced during a study of technical replicates of blood from a few donors (dated by TCRdb to 2017 to 2019). Counted from cysteine to phenylalanine, this CDR3 has 15 amino acids. CDR3 DNA is the only sequence kept; it has 45 bases, read in frame from the first base. The CDR1 and CDR2 encoded by the germline V gene are MNHEY and SVGAGI. V is cut back by 6 bases and J by 1 base, with 3 bases in the junction unmatched. Library preparation employed the immunoSEQ multiplex PCR assay. TCRdb took over this immuneACCESS table, retaining in-frame rearrangements with V and J assigned. Such tables are incomplete; in checked studies, under half of the missing clones stem from an unresolved V gene, and the remainder is unexplained. The sample has over 75,000 clones on record, approximately 97% of them singletons. The ten top clones hold around 0.31% of the sample. Turning to this clone: Its antigen is currently not known. No base-level quality is on record; no much larger clone is a single base apart.

This receptor was obtained from a human donor in good health. The receptor chain draws on TRBV6-5 and TRBJ2-3, and TRBD2 matches 11 of the central bases. The sequenced material came from T cells isolated from PBMCs. The DNA reads TGTGCCAGCAGGATACTAGCGGGAGGCACAGATACGCAGTATTTT. This translates into CASRILAGGTDTQYF.